The 7 T cell receptor beta chains below come from one sample, sequenced in a study of T cell responses to AZD1222 COVID-19 vaccine (dated by TCRdb to the early 2020s). Library preparation employed the immunoSEQ multiplex PCR assay. The table comes from immuneACCESS by way of TCRdb, which keeps in-frame sequences with V and J called. Part of the clones is missing from these tables; in studies checked, under half for an unresolved V gene and the rest for unknown reasons. The sample records 150,000 to 200,000 clones, 90% to 95% of which are singletons. Less than 3% of the sample comes from the top ten. The label giving this sample's time point can be read as: baseline before first vaccination. The specimen was peripheral blood, collected on day 0 of AZD1222 vaccination. The receptors were sampled from an adult in good health.

The chain joins TRBV5-1 to TRBJ2-7; TRBD1 aligns across 9 bases. V was clipped by 2 bases and J by 4 bases; unmatched bases: 4. CDR1 and CDR2 (germline): SGHRS, YFSETQ. CDR3 length equals 14 residues. The CDR3 nucleotides read TGCGCCAGCAGCTTTGGGGACAGGGCATACGAGCAGTACTTC. Its translation is CASSFGDRAYEQYF.

A few counts support this clone. In DNA, the CDR3 is TGTGCCACCAGCAGGGAAAAGGGACAGAACACTGAAGCTTTCTTT. Translation gives CATSREKGQNTEAFF. The chain uses TRBV15 and TRBJ1-1, with a weak D call TRBD1 (6 bases). The ends were cut back, 3 bases at V and 1 base at J, with 12 bases in the middle. CDR3 size: 15 residues. The germline gives CDR1 LNHNV, CDR2 YYDKDF (reference sequence). Filled out from reference TRBV15 and TRBJ1-1, the complete variable domain reads DAMVIQNPRYQVTQFGKPVTLSCSQTLNHNVMYWYQQKSSQAPKLLFHYYDKDFNNEADTPDNFQSRRPNTSFCFLDIRSPGLGDTAMYLCATSREKGQNTEAFFGQGTRLTVV.

The chain employs TRBV5-1 and TRBJ1-1, with a possible D match to TRBD1 (5 bases). V was trimmed by 4 bases and J by 4 bases, leaving 17 bases between them. Germline V gives CDR1 SGHRS, CDR2 YFSETQ. The CDR3 has 15 amino acids. CDR3 in DNA: TGCGCCAGCAGCCCGGGGGGACCGCCGGGCACTGAAGCTTTCTTT. Its protein product is CASSPGGPPGTEAFF.

A note on this clone: Other DNA sequences within the sample encode an identical CDR3. The chain joins TRBV19 to TRBJ2-5; D unclear. The CDR3 sequence is 14 residues long. Between the trimmed V and J ends, which lost 0 bases and 5 bases, there was a span of 10 bases. Germline CDR1 LNHDA, CDR2 SQIVND (reference sequence). In DNA, the CDR3 is TGTGCCAGTAGTATAGAAGGTCTGGGGGAGACCCAGTACTTC. Its translation: CASSIEGLGETQYF.

This chain connects TRBV30 to TRBJ2-7; 7 positions agree with TRBD2. Germline CDR1 reads GTSNPN; CDR2 reads SVGIG (reference sequence). V dropped 3 bases and J dropped 3; count of bases not matched to a gene: 14. The length of the CDR3 is 16 residues. The CDR3 bases are TGTGCCTGGAGCTGGATCCAAGCGGGAATCTTCTACGAGCAGTACTTC. The encoded protein is CAWSWIQAGIFYEQYF. Full variable domain (remainder filled in from reference TRBV30 and TRBJ2-7): SQTIHQWPATLVQPVGSPLSLECTVEGTSNPNLYWYRQAAGRGLQLLFYSVGIGQISSEVPQNLSASRPQDRQFILSSKKLLLSDSGFYLCAWSWIQAGIFYEQYFGPGTRLTVT.

The V call is TRBV2, the J call TRBJ2-3; D remains unclear. This CDR3 is 14 amino acids long. The germline V and J ends were trimmed by 5 bases and 0 bases, with 9 bases remaining between them. Germline V gives CDR1 SNHLY, CDR2 FYNNEI. The CDR3 is CASSIKTSTDTQYF. DNA of the CDR3: TGTGCCAGCAGTATCAAGACTAGCACAGATACGCAGTATTTT.

The chain joins TRBV19 to TRBJ2-1; TRBD2 aligns across 10 bases. From germline, CDR1 is LNHDA and CDR2 SQIVND (reference sequence). This CDR3 has 17 residues. V was pared by 1 base and J by 5 bases, with 8 bases of the junction left unmatched. The CDR3 DNA reads as TGTGCCAGTAGTATAGGCCTTACTAGCGGGAATAACAATGAGCAGTTCTTC. Its protein is CASSIGLTSGNNNEQFF.